The present T cell receptor beta chain was sequenced within a study of blood T cell repertoires in COVID-19 (dated by TCRdb to the early 2020s). In terms of the full investigation: Samples from collaborators originated in the United States, Italy and Spain and spanned both the acute and convalescent phases of COVID-19. A freely available public database, intended as a resource for researchers studying the immune response to SARS-CoV-2, is where the repertoires were released. The material from the prospective study consisted of cDNA or gDNA derived from T cells, B-cell-depleted T cells, or PBMCs. Where available, HLA class I and class II types were obtained from metadata supplied by the sample provider rather than from assay-based typing. A de-identified subject ID, COVID-19 status, age in years and sex were almost always included in the sample metadata. Deeply sampled blood TCRbeta repertoires from subjects exposed to, actively infected with, or recovered from COVID-19 were included in the dataset. Samples came from the ongoing ImmuneRACE study (first 160 participants) plus 1,254 subjects from 6 global collaborators.

With respect to this clone: Its antigen is unknown. No base qualities exist here, and no much larger clone lies one base off it.

Participants in the prospective study were enrolled through a virtual design, were aged roughly 18 to 100 years, and lived in 24 United States geographic areas. Cohort assignment in the prospective study relied on participant-reported clinical history from a screening survey and a study questionnaire. Recovered participants in ImmuneRACE Cohort 3 were defined by two consecutive negative NP/OP PCR tests, clearance by a healthcare professional, or resolution of symptoms. Mobile phlebotomists in the prospective study collected whole blood, serum and a nasopharyngeal or oropharyngeal swab from every participant. Participants in the prospective study had the option to provide additional blood draws and questionnaires over a 2-month period. Before DNA extraction, blood samples from the prospective study were shipped at room temperature or frozen. TCRbeta CDR3 regions were amplified from genomic DNA using the immunoSEQ Assay, a bias-controlled multiplex PCR. The original methods were these. Nucleated cell counts per sample were estimated from amplification of reference gene primers within the assay. Sequence reads were collapsed and filtered to measure the absolute abundance of every unique TCRbeta CDR3 rearrangement. For each sample, productive Simpson clonality was calculated by taking the square root of Simpson's diversity index across productive rearrangements. The table was pulled from immuneACCESS by TCRdb, which kept in-frame rearrangements only. Such tables lose some clones; where checked, under half of the loss comes from unresolved V genes, and the rest has no known cause. The DNA gave D and trimming, while V, J and clone size come from that table. This sample comprises about 480,000 clones, about nine tenths of them detected only once. Clones ranked in the top ten supply around 7.9% of the sample.

Results the study describes overall, beyond this receptor: How much clinical and demographic metadata was included differed by source and by participant, and the metadata was provided uncurated.

This sequence was found in a woman aged 60-75 years who had recovered from COVID-19. The sample was PBMCs or T cells enriched from blood (not recorded which).

The bases read TGTGCCAGCAGTGGGACTAGCGGGGTCTTTCCTGGGGCCAACGTCCTGACTTTC. The encoded protein is CASSGTSGVFPGANVLTF. The sequence links TRBV6-2 or TRBV6-3 to TRBJ2-6; 13 middle bases align to TRBD2. V is pruned by 5 bases and J by 2 bases, leaving 6 bases of the junction without a gene match. The CDR1 and CDR2 encoded by the germline V gene are MNHEY and SVGEGT. From the cysteine through the phenylalanine, the CDR3 covers 18 amino acids. The read is trimmed to its CDR3 DNA, 54 bases read in frame from base 1.